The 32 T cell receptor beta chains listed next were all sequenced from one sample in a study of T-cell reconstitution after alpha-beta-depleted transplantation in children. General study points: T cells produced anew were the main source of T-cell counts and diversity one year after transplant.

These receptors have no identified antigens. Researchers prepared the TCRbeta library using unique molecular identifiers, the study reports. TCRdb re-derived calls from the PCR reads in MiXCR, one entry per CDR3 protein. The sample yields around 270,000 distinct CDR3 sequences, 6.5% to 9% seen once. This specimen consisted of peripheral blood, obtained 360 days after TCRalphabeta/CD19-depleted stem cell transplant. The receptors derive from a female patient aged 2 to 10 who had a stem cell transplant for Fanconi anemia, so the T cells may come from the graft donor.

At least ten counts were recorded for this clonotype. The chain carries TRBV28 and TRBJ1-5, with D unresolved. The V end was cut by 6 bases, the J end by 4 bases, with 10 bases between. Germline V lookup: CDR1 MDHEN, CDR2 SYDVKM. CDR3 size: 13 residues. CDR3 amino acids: CASSLRPNQPQHF. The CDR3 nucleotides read TGTGCCAGCAGCTTGAGACCTAATCAGCCCCAGCATTTT. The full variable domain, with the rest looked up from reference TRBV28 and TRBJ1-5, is DVKVTQSSRYLVKRTGEKVFLECVQDMDHENMFWYRQDPGLGLRLIYFSYDVKMKEKGDIPEGYSVSREKKERFSLILESASTNQTSMYLCASSLRPNQPQHFGDGTRLSIL.

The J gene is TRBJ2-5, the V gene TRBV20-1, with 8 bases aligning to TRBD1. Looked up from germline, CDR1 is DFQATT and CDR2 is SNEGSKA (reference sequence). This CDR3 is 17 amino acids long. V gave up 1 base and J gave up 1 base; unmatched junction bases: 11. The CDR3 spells CSARAVEFDRGQETQYF. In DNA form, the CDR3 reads TGCAGTGCTAGAGCCGTAGAGTTCGACAGGGGCCAAGAGACCCAGTACTTC.

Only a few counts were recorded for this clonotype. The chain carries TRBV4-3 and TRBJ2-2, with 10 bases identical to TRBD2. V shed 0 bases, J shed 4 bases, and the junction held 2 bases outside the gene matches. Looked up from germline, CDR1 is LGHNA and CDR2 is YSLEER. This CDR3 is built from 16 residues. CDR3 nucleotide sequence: TGCGCCAGCAGCCAAGATCAGCGGGGGGGCACCGGGGAGCTGTTTTTT. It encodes CASSQDQRGGTGELFF.

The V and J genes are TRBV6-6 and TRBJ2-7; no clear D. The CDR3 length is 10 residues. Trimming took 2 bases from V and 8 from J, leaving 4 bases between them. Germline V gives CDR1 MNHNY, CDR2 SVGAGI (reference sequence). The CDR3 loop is CASSYEKQYF. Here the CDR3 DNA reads TGTGCCAGCAGTTACGAGAAGCAGTACTTC.

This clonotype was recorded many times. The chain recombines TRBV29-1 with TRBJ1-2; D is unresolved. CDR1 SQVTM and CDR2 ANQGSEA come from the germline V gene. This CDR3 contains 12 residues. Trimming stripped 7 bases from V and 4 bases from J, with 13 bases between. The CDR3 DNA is TGCAGCGCCCCGACAACGAGCTATGGCTACACCTTC. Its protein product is CSAPTTSYGYTF.

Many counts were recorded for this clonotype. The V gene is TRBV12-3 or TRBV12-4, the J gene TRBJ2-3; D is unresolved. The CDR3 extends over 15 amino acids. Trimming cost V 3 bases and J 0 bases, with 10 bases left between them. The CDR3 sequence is CASSFKGSSTDTQYF. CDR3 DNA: TGTGCCAGCAGTTTTAAGGGATCCAGCACAGATACGCAGTATTTT.

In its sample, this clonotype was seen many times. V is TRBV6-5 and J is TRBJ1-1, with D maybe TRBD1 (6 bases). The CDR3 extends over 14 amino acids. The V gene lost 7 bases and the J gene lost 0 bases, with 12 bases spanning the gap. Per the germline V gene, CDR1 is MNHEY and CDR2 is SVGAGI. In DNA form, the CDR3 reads TGTGCCAGCATCGGGGGCCAGATGAACACTGAAGCTTTCTTT. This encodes CASIGGQMNTEAFF.

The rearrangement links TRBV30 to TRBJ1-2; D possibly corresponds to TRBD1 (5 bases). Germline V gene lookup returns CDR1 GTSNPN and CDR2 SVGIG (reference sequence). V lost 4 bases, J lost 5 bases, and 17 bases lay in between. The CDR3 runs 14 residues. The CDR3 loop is CAWTVPQGRYGYTF. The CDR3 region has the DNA TGTGCCTGGACGGTACCCCAGGGACGGTATGGCTACACCTTC.

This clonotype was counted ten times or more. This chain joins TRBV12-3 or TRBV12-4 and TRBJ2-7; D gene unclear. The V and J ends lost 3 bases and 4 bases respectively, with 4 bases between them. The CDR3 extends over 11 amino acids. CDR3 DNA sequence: TGTGCCAGCAGTTTTAGGTACGAGCAGTACTTC. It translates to CASSFRYEQYF.

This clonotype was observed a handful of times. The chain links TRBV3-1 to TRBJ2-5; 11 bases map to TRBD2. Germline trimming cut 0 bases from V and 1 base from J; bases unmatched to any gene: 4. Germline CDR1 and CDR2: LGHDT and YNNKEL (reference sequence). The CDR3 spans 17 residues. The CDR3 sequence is CASSQDPSGGPQETQYF. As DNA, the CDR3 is TGTGCCAGCAGCCAAGATCCTAGCGGGGGGCCCCAAGAGACCCAGTACTTC.

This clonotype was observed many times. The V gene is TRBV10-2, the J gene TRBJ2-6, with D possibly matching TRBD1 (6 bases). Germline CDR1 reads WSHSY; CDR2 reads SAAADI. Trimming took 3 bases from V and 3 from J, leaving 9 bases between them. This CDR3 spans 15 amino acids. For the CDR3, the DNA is TGCGCCAGCAGTGAAAAGGGGGATGGGGCCAACGTCCTGACTTTC. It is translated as CASSEKGDGANVLTF.

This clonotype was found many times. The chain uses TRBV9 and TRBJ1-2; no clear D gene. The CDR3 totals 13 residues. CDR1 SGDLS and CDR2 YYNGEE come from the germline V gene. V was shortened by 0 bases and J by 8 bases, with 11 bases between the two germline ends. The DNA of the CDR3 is TGTGCCAGCAGCGTAGCCGGCACTGTGGGCTACACCTTC. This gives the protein CASSVAGTVGYTF.

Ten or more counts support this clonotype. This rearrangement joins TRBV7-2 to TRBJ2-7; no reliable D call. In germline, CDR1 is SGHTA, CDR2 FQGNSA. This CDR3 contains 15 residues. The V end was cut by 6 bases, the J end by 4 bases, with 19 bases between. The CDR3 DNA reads TGTGCCAGCAGGTCACCTCTTTTATATTGTTACGAGCAGTACTTC. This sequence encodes CASRSPLLYCYEQYF.

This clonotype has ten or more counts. The CDR3 spells CAIRENREETQYF. The CDR3 coding sequence is TGTGCCATCAGAGAGAACAGGGAGGAGACCCAGTACTTC. The chain has TRBV10-3 and TRBJ2-5; a weak D match, TRBD1 (6 bases). The V gene's germline CDR1 is ENHRY and CDR2 SYGVKD. V was pared by 6 bases and J by 5 bases, with 13 bases between. The CDR3 sequence is 13 residues long.

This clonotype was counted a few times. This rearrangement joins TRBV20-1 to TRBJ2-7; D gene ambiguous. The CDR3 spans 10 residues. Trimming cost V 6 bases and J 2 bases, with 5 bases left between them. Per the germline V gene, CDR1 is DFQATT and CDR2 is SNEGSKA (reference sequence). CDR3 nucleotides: TGCAGTGCCTACACCTACGAGCAGTACTTC. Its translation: CSAYTYEQYF.

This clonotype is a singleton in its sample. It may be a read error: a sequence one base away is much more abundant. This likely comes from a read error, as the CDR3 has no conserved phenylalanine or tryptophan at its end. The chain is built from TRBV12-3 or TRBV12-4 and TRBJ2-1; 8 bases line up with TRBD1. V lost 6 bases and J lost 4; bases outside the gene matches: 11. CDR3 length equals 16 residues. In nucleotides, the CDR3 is TGTGCCAGCAGCCCGGACAGGGCCCTACTTTACAATGAGCAGTTCTCC. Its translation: CASSPDRALLYNEQFS.

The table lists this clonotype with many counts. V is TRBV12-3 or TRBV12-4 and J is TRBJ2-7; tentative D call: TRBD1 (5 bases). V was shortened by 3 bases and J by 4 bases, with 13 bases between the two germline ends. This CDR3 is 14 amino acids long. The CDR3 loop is CASSFAGFDYEQYF. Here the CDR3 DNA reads TGTGCCAGCAGTTTCGCAGGGTTTGATTACGAGCAGTACTTC.

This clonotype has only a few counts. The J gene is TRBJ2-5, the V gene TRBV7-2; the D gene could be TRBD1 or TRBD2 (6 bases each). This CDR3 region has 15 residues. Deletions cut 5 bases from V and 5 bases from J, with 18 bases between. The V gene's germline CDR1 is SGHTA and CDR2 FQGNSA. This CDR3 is CASSTGGLREETQYF. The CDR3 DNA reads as TGTGCCAGCAGCACCGGGGGCCTGAGAGAGGAGACCCAGTACTTC.

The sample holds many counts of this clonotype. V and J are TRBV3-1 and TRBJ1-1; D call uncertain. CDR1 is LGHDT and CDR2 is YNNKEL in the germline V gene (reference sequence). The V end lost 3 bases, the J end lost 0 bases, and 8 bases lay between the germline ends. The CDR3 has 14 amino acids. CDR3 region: CASSQIPLNTEAFF. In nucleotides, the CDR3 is TGTGCCAGCAGCCAGATTCCGCTGAACACTGAAGCTTTCTTT.

As DNA, the CDR3 is TGCGCCAGCAGCCAATCATCGGCGGGGCCGTTTAGGGATACGCAGTATTTT. It encodes CASSQSSAGPFRDTQYF. V is TRBV4-1 and J is TRBJ2-3; possibly TRBD2 for D (6 bases). This CDR3 comprises 17 residues. Trimming cost V 2 bases and J 6 bases, with 21 bases left between them. The V gene's germline CDR1 is MGHRA and CDR2 YSYEKL.

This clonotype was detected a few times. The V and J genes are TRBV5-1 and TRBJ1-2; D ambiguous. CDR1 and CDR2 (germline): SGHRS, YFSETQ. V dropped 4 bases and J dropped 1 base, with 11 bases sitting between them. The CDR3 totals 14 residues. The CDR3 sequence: CASSPSGSNYGYTF. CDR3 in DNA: TGCGCCAGCAGCCCCTCCGGGAGTAACTATGGCTACACCTTC.

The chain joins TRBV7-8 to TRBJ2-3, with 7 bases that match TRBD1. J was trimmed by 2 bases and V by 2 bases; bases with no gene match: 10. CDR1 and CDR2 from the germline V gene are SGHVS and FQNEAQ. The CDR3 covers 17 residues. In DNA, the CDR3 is TGTGCCAGCAGCTTAAGGACAGGTGTTTTAACCACAGATACGCAGTATTTT. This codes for CASSLRTGVLTTDTQYF.

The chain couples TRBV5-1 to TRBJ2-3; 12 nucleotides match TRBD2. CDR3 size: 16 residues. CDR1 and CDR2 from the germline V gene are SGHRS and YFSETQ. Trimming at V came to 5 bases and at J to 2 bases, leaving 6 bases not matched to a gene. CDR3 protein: CASRSGLAGNTDTQYF. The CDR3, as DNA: TGCGCCAGCAGATCGGGACTAGCGGGCAACACAGATACGCAGTATTTT.

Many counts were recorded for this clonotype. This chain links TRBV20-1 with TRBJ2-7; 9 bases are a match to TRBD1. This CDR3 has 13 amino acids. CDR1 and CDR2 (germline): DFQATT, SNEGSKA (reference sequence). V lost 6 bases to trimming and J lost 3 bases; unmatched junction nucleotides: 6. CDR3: CSAEDRGFYEQYF. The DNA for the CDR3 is TGCAGTGCCGAGGACAGGGGCTTCTACGAGCAGTACTTC.

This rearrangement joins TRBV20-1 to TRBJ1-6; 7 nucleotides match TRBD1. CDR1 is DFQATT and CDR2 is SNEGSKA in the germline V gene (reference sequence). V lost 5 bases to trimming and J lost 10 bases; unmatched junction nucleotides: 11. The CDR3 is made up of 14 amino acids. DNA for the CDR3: TGCAGTGCTCCCCGGGACAGAACGGAGTCACCCCTCCACTTT. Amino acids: CSAPRDRTESPLHF.

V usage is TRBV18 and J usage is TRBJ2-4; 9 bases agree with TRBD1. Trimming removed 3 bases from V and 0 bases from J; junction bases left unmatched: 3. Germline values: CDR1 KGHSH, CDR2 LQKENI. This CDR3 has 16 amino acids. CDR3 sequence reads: CASSPLGQGAKNIQYF. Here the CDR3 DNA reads TGTGCCAGCTCACCGTTGGGACAGGGAGCCAAAAACATTCAGTACTTC. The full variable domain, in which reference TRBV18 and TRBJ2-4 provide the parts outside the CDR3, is NAGVMQNPRHLVRRRGQEARLRCSPMKGHSHVYWYRQLPEEGLKFMVYLQKENIIDESGMPKERFSAEFPKEGPSILRIQQVVRGDSAAYFCASSPLGQGAKNIQYFGAGTRLSVL.

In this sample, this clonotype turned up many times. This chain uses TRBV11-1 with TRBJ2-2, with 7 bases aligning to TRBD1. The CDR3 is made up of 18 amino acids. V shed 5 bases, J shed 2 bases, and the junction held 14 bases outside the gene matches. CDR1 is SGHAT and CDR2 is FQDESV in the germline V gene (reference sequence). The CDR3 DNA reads TGTGCCAGCAGCAAACCCCCGGGACAGATTTTAAACACCGGGGAGCTGTTTTTT. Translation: CASSKPPGQILNTGELFF.

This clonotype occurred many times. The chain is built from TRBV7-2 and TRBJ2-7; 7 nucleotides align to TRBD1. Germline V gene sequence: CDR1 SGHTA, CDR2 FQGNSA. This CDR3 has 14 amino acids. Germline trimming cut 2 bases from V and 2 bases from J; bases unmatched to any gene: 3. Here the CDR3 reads CASSLWDSPYEQYV. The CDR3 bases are TGTGCCAGCAGCTTATGGGACAGCCCCTACGAGCAGTACGTC.

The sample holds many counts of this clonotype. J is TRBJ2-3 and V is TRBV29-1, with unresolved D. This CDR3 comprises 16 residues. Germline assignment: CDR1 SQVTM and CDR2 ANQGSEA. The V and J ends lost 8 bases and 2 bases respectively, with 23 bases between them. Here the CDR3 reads CSHEDWNKYPTDTQYF. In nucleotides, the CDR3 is TGCAGCCACGAGGATTGGAACAAGTACCCCACAGATACGCAGTATTTT.

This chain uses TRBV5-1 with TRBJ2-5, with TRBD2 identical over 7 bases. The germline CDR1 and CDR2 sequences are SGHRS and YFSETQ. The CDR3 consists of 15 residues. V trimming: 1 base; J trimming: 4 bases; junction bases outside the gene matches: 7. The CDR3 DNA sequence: TGCGCCAGCAGCTTGAGTGTGGGGGGGAGAGAGACCCAGTACTTC. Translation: CASSLSVGGRETQYF.

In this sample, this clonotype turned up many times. The CDR3 DNA reads TGTGCCAGCAGCTTAGACAGGGGGACTGCAAAGACCCAGTACTTC. It is translated as CASSLDRGTAKTQYF. The chain carries TRBV11-2 and TRBJ2-5; D perhaps matches TRBD1 (7 bases). V gave up 0 bases and J gave up 6 bases, with 14 bases separating them. CDR1 is SGHAT, CDR2 FQNNGV, per germline. This CDR3 spans 15 amino acids.

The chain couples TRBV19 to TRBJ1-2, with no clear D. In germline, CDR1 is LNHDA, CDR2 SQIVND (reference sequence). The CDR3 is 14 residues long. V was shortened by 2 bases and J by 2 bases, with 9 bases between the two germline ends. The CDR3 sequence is CASSISRKNYGYTF. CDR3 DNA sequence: TGTGCCAGTAGTATATCTAGAAAAAACTATGGCTACACCTTC.